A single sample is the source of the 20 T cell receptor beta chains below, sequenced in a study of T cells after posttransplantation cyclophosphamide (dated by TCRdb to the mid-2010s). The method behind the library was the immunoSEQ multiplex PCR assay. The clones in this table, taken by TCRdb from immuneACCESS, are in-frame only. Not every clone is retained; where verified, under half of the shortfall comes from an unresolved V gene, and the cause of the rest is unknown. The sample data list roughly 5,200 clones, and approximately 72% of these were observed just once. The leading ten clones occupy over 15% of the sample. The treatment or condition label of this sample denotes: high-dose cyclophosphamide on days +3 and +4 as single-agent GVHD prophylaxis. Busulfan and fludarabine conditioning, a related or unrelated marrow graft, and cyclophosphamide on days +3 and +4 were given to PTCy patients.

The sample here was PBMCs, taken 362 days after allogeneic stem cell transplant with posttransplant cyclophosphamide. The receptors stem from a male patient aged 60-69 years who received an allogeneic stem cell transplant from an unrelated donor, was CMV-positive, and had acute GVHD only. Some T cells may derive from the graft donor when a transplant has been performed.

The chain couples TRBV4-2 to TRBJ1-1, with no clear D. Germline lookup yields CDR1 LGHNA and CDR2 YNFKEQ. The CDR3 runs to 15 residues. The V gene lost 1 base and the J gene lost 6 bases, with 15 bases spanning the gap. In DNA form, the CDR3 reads TGTGCCAGCAGCCAAGGGAGCGGGAGTAGGCCTGAAGCTTTCTTT. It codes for CASSQGSGSRPEAFF.

The CDR3 nucleotides are TGTGCCAGCTCACCACTCCCAGTCCAAGAGACCCAGTACTTC. This translates into CASSPLPVQETQYF. This chain uses TRBV18 with TRBJ2-5; the D is unclear. In germline, CDR1 is KGHSH, CDR2 LQKENI. This CDR3 is 14 amino acids long. Trimming cost V 1 base and J 1 base, with 7 bases left between them.

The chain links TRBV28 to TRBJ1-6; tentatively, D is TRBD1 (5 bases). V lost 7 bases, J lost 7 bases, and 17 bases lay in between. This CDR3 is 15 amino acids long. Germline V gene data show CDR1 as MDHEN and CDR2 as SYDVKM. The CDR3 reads CASIWRGRGNSPLHF. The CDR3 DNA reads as TGTGCCAGCATCTGGAGAGGGAGGGGAAATTCACCCCTCCACTTT.

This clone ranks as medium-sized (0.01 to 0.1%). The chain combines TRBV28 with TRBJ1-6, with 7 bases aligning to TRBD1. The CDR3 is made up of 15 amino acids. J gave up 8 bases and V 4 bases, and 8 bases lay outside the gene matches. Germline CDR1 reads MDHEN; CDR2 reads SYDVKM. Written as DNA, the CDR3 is TGTGCCAGCAGTTCCGCCACAGGGGAGGATTCACCCCTCCACTTT. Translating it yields CASSSATGEDSPLHF.

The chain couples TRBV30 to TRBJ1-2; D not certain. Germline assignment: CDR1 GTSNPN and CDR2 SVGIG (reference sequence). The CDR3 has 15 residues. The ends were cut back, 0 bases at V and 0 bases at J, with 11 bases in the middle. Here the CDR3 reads CAWSVPRLSNYGYTF. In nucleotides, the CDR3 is TGTGCCTGGAGTGTACCTAGACTTTCTAACTATGGCTACACCTTC.

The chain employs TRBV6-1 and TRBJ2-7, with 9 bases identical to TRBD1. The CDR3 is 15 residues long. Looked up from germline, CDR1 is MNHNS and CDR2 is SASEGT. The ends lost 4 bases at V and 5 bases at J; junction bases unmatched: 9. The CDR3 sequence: CASSGGRTGDNEQYF. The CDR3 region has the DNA TGTGCCAGCAGTGGGGGGAGGACAGGGGATAACGAGCAGTACTTC.

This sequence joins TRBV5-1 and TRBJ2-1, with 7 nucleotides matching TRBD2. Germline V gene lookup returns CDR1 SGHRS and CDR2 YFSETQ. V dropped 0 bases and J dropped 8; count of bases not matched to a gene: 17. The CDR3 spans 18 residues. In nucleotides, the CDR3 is TGCGCCAGCAGCTTGGTCGCTAGCGGATCCGCGGGGCCCCATGAGCAGTTCTTC. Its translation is CASSLVASGSAGPHEQFF. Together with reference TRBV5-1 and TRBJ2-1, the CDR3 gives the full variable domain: KAGVTQTPRYLIKTRGQQVTLSCSPISGHRSVSWYQQTPGQGLQFLFEYFSETQRNKGNFPGRFSGRQFSNSRSEMNVSTLELGDSALYLCASSLVASGSAGPHEQFFGPGTRLTVL.

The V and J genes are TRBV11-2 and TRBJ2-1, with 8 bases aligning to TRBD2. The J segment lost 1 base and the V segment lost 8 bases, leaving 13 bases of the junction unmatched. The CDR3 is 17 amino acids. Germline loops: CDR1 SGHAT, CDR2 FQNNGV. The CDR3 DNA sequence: TGTGCCAGCCACCAAAATAGCGGGACCCTATCCTACAATGAGCAGTTCTTC. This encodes CASHQNSGTLSYNEQFF.

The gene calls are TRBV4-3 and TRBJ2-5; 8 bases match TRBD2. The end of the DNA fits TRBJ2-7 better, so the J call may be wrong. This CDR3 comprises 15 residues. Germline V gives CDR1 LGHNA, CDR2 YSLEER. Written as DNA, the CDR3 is TGCGCCAGCAGCCAAGATCTGGCGGGAGGAGGCGAGCAGTACTTC. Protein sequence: CASSQDLAGGGEQYF.

CDR3 DNA sequence: TGTGCCAGCAGCTTACTAGCGGGAGGGCCGGAAGAGCAGTACTTC. Its translation: CASSLLAGGPEEQYF. V usage is TRBV13 and J usage is TRBJ2-7, with 12 bases aligning to TRBD2. Germline lookup yields CDR1 PRHDT and CDR2 FYEKMQ (reference sequence). The CDR3 length is 15 residues. V shed 2 bases, J shed 7 bases, and the junction held 6 bases outside the gene matches.

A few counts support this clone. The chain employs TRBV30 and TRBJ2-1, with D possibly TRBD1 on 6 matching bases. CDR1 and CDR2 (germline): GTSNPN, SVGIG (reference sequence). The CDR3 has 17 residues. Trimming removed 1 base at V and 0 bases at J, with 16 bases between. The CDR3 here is CAWSAEWGRSSYNEQFF. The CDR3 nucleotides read TGTGCCTGGAGTGCCGAGTGGGGGCGGAGCTCCTACAATGAGCAGTTCTTC.

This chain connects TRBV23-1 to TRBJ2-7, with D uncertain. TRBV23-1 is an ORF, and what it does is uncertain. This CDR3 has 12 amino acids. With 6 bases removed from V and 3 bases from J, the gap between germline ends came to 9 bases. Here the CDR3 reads CASSIAVYEQYF. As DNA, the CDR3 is TGCGCCAGCAGCATTGCAGTCTACGAGCAGTACTTC.

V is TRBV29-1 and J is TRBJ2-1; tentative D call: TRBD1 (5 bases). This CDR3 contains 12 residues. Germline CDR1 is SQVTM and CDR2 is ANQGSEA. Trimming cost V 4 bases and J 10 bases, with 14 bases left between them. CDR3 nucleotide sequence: TGCAGCGTTGCAGTTACAGGCCACGAGCAGTTCTTC. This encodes CSVAVTGHEQFF.

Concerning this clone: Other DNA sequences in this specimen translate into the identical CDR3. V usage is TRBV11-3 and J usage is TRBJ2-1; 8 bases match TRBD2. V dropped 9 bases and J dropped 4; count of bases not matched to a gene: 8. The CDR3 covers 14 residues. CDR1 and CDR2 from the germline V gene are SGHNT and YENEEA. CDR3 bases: TGTGCCAGTTCGCCGGGAGGGTCTTACAATGAGCAGTTCTTC. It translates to CASSPGGSYNEQFF.

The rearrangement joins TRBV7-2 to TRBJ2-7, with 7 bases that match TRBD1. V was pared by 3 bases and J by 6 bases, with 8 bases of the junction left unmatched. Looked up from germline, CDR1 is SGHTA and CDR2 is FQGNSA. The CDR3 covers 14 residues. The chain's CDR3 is CASSFDRVGLEQYF. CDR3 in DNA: TGTGCCAGCAGCTTTGACAGGGTGGGTCTCGAGCAGTACTTC.

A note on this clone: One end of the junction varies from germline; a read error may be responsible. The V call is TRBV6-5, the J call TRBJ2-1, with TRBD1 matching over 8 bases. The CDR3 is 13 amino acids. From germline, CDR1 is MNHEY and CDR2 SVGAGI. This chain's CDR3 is CASSYDGQGNLVF. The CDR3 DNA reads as TGTGCCAGCAGTTACGACGGACAGGGAAACTTGGTCTTC.

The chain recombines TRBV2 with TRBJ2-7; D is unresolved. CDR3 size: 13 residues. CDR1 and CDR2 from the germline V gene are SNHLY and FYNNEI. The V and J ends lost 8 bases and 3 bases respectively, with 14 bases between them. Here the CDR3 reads CASGSTTFYEQYF. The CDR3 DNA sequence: TGTGCCAGCGGGTCCACTACATTCTACGAGCAGTACTTC.

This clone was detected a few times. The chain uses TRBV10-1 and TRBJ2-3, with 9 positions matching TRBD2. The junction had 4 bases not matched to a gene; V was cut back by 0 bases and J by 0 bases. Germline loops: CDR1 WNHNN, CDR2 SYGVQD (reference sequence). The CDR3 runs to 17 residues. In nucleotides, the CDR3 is TGCGCCAGCAGTGAGTCCCCCCTAGCGGGGAGCACAGATACGCAGTATTTT. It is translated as CASSESPLAGSTDTQYF.

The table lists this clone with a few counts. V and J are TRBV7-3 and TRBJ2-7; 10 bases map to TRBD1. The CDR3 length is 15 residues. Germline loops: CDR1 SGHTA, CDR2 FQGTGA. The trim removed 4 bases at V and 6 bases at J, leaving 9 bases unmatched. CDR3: CASSSGQGIFSEQYF. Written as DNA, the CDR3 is TGTGCCAGCAGCTCGGGACAGGGGATTTTCTCCGAGCAGTACTTC.

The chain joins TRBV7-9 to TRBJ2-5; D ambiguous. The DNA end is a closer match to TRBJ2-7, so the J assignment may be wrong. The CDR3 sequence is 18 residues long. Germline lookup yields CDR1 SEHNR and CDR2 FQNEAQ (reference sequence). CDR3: CASSFGSARRSESYEQYF. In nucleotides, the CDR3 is TGTGCCAGCAGCTTCGGGTCCGCGCGCCGCTCGGAAAGCTACGAGCAGTACTTC.